This entry concerns a single TCR beta chain. This clonotype has at least ten counts. Its target antigen remains unknown. Base quality data are lacking; no much larger clone is found one base away. Stable Graves' hyperthyroidism was defined as no progression to ophthalmopathy during 18 months of follow-up. Hyperthyroidism patients were newly diagnosed, with disease duration under 2 months, and aged 18 to 65 years. Patients with uncontrolled infections, other autoimmune diseases, pregnancy or lactation were excluded. Diagnoses were established on the basis of clinical symptoms, serum thyroxine and TRAb, thyroid ultrasound, and orbital computed tomography. PBMCs were separated from about 10 ml of fresh peripheral blood using Ficoll-Paque density gradient centrifugation. Trizol reagent was used to extract total RNA, and RNA quality was then checked on an Agilent 2100 Bioanalyzer. The sample comes from a study of T cells in Graves' hyperthyroidism and ophthalmopathy (dated by TCRdb to about 2019). With respect to the entire study: Peripheral blood was collected at initial diagnosis, before any treatment. A discovery cohort of about a hundred patients, 43 with Graves' ophthalmopathy and 57 with stable Graves' hyperthyroidism, was used to find distinguishing TCR V-J signatures. Prospective prediction of ophthalmopathy was tested in an independent validation cohort consisting of some 18 hyperthyroidism patients and 15 to 17 patients who later progressed to ophthalmopathy. The approximately 100 discovery patients were randomly split 7:3 into training and test sets. Thyroid tissue and blood T-cell repertoires from six Graves' hyperthyroidism patients were also compared in the study. After blood sampling, hyperthyroidism patients were treated with methimazole at a starting dose of 30 mg daily, and ophthalmopathy patients were treated with high-dose intravenous methylprednisolone. The paper describes TCR Vbeta CDR3 sequencing of roughly 130 peripheral blood samples, made up of around 41 ophthalmopathy patients, 70 to 75 hyperthyroidism patients and about 17 progressor patients. Overall results and qualifications from the work: A 13 V-J signature model separated ophthalmopathy from stable hyperthyroidism, with approximately 86% sensitivity and about 81% specificity in cross-validation and 80%/75% in testing. Most expanded thyroid clonotypes (frequency above 0.001) were also detected in blood, a finding suggesting that blood repertoires may reflect thyroid immune responses. In validation, the model predicted progression to ophthalmopathy a median of 6.5 months before onset, with roughly 70% sensitivity and almost 75% specificity. No statistical method was used to fix the sample size in advance, and group allocation was not hidden from the investigators.

Amplification of TCR beta CDR3 regions was carried out from RNA transcripts. The TCR CDR3 was subjected to a first round of RT-PCR using the HTBI primer set and the Qiagen OneStep RT-PCR kit. Libraries were constructed in a second round of multiplex PCR, after which size selection and purification were performed. Paired-end sequencing of the libraries was performed with 100 bp reads on an Illumina HiSeq2000. The authors processed their data as follows. Raw data were processed with SOAPnuke, discarding reads with adapters, uncalled bases, mean Phred below 15, or no exact constant-primer or identifier match. High-quality paired reads were merged using COPE v1.2.5, and each unique nucleotide sequence was defined as a clonotype. Clonotypes were aligned to IMGT TRBV, TRBD and TRBJ reference segments using MiTCR v1.1. The analysis was restricted to V-J combinations with a frequency above 0.0001, which together covered roughly 99% of the repertoires. A TCS score was defined as the ratio of F50 (clonal expansion) to E x V (chaos), with BLOSUM62-based TCRdist applied between CDR3 peptides within each V-J. Welch's t-statistics and random forest reduced some 510 V-J features to 10 to 15, which were used in a naive Bayes classifier (R e1071). Starting from the raw public reads, TCRdb applied fastp trimming at Q25, assembled clones with MiXCR and retained in-frame beta chains. A single entry per CDR3 protein holds the most common genes and DNA from its merged rows. TCRdb, not the original authors, processed these V and J calls. The sample contains approximately 610,000 distinct CDR3 sequences, approximately 16% of them found a single time. The leading ten clones occupy about 18% of the sample.

Counted from cysteine to phenylalanine, this CDR3 has 13 amino acids. CDR3 DNA is the only sequence kept; it has 39 bases, read in frame from the first base. V is cut by 5 bases and J by 2 bases, and the space between the germline ends is 10 bases. CDR1 and CDR2 (GTSNPN, SVGIG) derive from the germline V gene (reference sequence). The chain joins TRBV30 to TRBJ1-5, with a weak D call of TRBD1 (5 bases match). The sample consisted of blood. This clonotype was sampled from a woman aged 18-29 years with Graves' hyperthyroidism. Read as DNA, the sequence is TGTGCCTGGGGGGACGTTCGCAATCAGCCCCAGCATTTT. This sequence encodes CAWGDVRNQPQHF.